The text below deals with one TCR beta chain. No cognate antigen has been identified for it. No quality values exist for individual bases; no much larger clone is one base distant. The library was generated by RT-PCR. The instrument was an Illumina HiSeq 2500. TCRdb handled the public reads itself, with Q25 trimming in fastp and clone calling in MiXCR, and kept productive beta chains. Every entry covers one CDR3 protein and lists the most common genes and DNA from its rows. In all, the sample holds roughly 620,000 distinct CDR3 sequences, and roughly 12% of those were seen once. The top ten clonotypes cover approximately 9.9% of the sample. The data were taken from a study of response to subunit inactivated influenza vaccine (dated by TCRdb to the late 2010s). With respect to the entire study: To follow how T cells responded to a trivalent subunit inactivated influenza vaccine, the researchers relied on deep quantitative profiling of the T cell receptor repertoire. What the work shows at the level of the full study, not this receptor alone: The authors suggested that each seasonal influenza vaccination may recruit only a limited number of new T cells.

V ends up 4 bases short and J 2 bases short, with an unmatched junction base count of 7. The germline V gene encodes CDR1 KGHDR and CDR2 SFDVKD. Reading from cysteine to phenylalanine, the CDR3 counts 19 amino acids. Just the 57-base CDR3 DNA is kept, in frame starting at base 1. A further study also used this sample, focusing on T cells expressing NK-cell markers. The second study's authors report: 5'RACE template switching, by which a universal primer site and unique molecular identifiers were added, was used to make TCR beta cDNA libraries. TCR beta-chain repertoires were profiled in sorted CD3+CD56+NKG2C+, CD3+CD56+NKG2C- and CD3+CD56-NKG2C+ T-cell subsets from eight donors. Most of the eight sequenced donors were HCMV-seropositive and one was HCMV-seronegative. To restrict sorting to alphabetaTCR-expressing T cells, an anti-gammadeltaTCR antibody was added in several experiments. For 5 or 6 donors, the dominant CD3+CD56+NKG2C+ clonotypes were among the top 10 CD8+ clonotypes and accounted for 1.0-7.0% of CD8+ T cells. Those dominant clonotypes were again the most abundant among CD3+CD56-NKG2C+ cells in a handful of donors, at about 25-60.1%. Whether the expanded NKG2C-expressing T cell clones were specific for HCMV antigens remained unclear. The eight sequenced donors were randomly selected healthy volunteers, three men and five women. To determine HCMV serostatus, a commercial ELISA kit was used to detect HCMV-specific IgG in serum. Peripheral blood mononuclear cells were isolated from blood by Ficoll density gradient centrifugation. For roughly six donors, bulk peripheral blood T-cell repertoires were additionally sequenced from unsorted PBMC. Priming for cDNA synthesis came from the TCR beta constant segment, and two successive PCR amplification steps followed. Illumina HiSeq 2000/2500, MiSeq or NextSeq was used to sequence libraries as 2 x 150 bp reads. MIGEC was used to demultiplex reads and group the reads by UMI, and MiTCR was used to assemble and quantify clonotypes. To exclude erroneous sequences, any TCR cDNA sequence not supported by at least two reads was discarded. The tcR package was used for downstream repertoire analysis, and clonotypes were matched across fractions by CDR3 nucleotide sequence plus V segment. VDJmatch was used to annotate antigen specificity against VDJdb, with one amino acid substitution allowed in CDR3.

Sample: PBMCs from blood, taken on the day of vaccination. Recombination joined TRBV24-1 with TRBJ2-2; 15 of the junction bases match TRBD2. The source is a man aged 50-59 years who received an inactivated influenza vaccine. Donor details come from another sample of the same person, matched by shared clones. The CDR3 amino acid sequence is: CATSEMGLAGGPNTGELFF. The nucleotide sequence reads TGTGCCACCAGTGAGATGGGACTAGCGGGAGGACCAAACACCGGGGAGCTGTTTTTT.